The T cell receptor beta chain under discussion was sequenced for a study of T cell changes during pregnancy in multiple sclerosis. The CDR3 extends over 14 amino acids. CDR1 SGHRS and CDR2 YFSETQ come from the germline V gene. Trimming took off 4 bases at V and 0 bases at J, with 5 bases between the two ends. Method: immunoSEQ multiplex PCR; TCRdb's copy keeps in-frame clones and lacks some. Among about 97,000 clones listed, 90% were seen once. This clonotype originated in a female donor in good health, enrolled as a control in a pregnancy study. The chain employs TRBV5-1 and TRBJ2-6; D is uncertain. This specimen was peripheral blood, taken in the second trimester of pregnancy. DNA for the CDR3: TGCGCCAGCAGCCCCAACTCTGGGGCCAACGTCCTGACTTTC. Protein sequence: CASSPNSGANVLTF.